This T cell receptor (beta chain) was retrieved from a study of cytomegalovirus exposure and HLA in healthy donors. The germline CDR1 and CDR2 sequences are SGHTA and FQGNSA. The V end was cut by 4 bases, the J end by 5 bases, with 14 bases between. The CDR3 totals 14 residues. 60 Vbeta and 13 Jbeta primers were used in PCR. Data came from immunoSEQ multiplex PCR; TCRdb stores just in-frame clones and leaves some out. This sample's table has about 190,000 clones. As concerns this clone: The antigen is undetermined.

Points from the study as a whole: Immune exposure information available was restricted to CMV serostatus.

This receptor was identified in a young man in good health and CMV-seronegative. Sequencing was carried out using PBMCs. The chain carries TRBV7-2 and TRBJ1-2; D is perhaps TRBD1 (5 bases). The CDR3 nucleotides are TGTGCCAGCAGCTCGGCTTCGGGGACTTATGGCTACACCTTC. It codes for CASSSASGTYGYTF.